This TCR beta chain came from a study of molecular identifiers for immune sequencing clone quantification. Germline V CDR1 and CDR2: SQVTM, ANQGSEA. The CDR3 covers 14 residues. V was trimmed by 4 bases and J by 0 bases, leaving 10 bases between them. Ten or more counts support this clonotype. No antigen is known for it. Regarding the study as a whole: Clones with over 20 RNA copies captured over 99% of effector molecules but under 1% of naive ones.

TCRdb re-called the PCR reads through MiXCR, storing one row per CDR3 protein. The sample holds about 35,000 distinct CDR3 sequences; around a sixth are singletons and the top ten take about 6.2%. Sample: naive CD8+ T cells from blood, with Jurkat cell RNA spiked in. As to subset: FACS-sorted CD8+CD4-CCR7+CD45RA+ naive T cells. J is TRBJ2-1 and V is TRBV29-1; D is perhaps TRBD2 (6 bases). This sequence originates from a human donor in good health. Some libraries in this study had Jurkat cell RNA spiked in. The CDR3 spells CSVGSGSSYNEQFF. CDR3 sequence (DNA): TGCAGCGTTGGATCCGGGAGCTCCTACAATGAGCAGTTCTTC.